These 8 T cell receptor beta chains were all obtained from the same sample, sequenced in a study of cytomegalovirus exposure and HLA in healthy donors. PCR used 60 Vbeta primers and 13 Jbeta primers. Clones were sequenced by immunoSEQ multiplex PCR, and TCRdb holds only the in-frame ones, with some missing. This repertoire comprises fewer than 110,000 clones; its ten largest clones make up around 3.5%. The sample was PBMCs. The receptors originated from a man in his forties or fifties in good health and CMV-seronegative.

The rearrangement joins TRBV11-3 to TRBJ1-1, with TRBD1 identical over 7 bases. Germline V gene lookup returns CDR1 SGHNT and CDR2 YENEEA. The V and J ends lost 5 bases and 5 bases, in that order; junction bases with no gene match: 5. This CDR3 is built from 13 residues. CDR3 loop: CASSKTGMTEAFF. The DNA for the CDR3 is TGTGCCAGCAGCAAGACAGGGATGACTGAAGCTTTCTTT.

The chain recombines TRBV27 with TRBJ2-7; no clear D gene. Looked up from germline, CDR1 is MNHEY and CDR2 is SMNVEV (reference sequence). The CDR3 covers 11 residues. The V end lost 3 bases, the J end lost 6 bases, and 6 bases lay between the germline ends. CDR3 coding DNA: TGTGCCAGCAGTTTCCCCTCCGAGCAGTACTTC. Its protein is CASSFPSEQYF.

In regard to this clone: This CDR3 is also generated by other DNA sequences in the sample. This rearrangement joins TRBV20-1 to TRBJ2-5, with D maybe TRBD2 (5 bases). The CDR3 sequence is 11 residues long. V lost 7 bases and J lost 4, with 10 bases in between. CDR1 and CDR2 (germline): DFQATT, SNEGSKA (reference sequence). CDR3 in amino acids: CSVRTGETQYF. CDR3 nucleotides: TGCAGTGTTCGGACTGGAGAGACCCAGTACTTC.

The V gene is TRBV9, the J gene TRBJ2-1; D is undetermined. V was trimmed by 4 bases and J by 0 bases, leaving 8 bases between them. The CDR3 sequence is 14 residues long. Germline V gives CDR1 SGDLS, CDR2 YYNGEE. The CDR3: CASSTQLSYNEQFF. CDR3 nucleotides: TGTGCCAGCAGCACCCAACTCTCCTACAATGAGCAGTTCTTC.

The chain has TRBV6-5 and TRBJ2-5; D perhaps matches TRBD2 (6 bases). The V gene lost 2 bases and the J gene lost 2 bases, with 12 bases spanning the gap. CDR1 is MNHEY and CDR2 is SVGAGI in the germline V gene. The CDR3 covers 15 residues. The CDR3 region has the DNA TGTGCCAGCAGTTACGGTCCGGGGGATCAAGAGACCCAGTACTTC. It specifies CASSYGPGDQETQYF.

V usage is TRBV5-1 and J usage is TRBJ2-2; D may be TRBD1 (5 bases). V lost 4 bases and J lost 4, with 11 bases in between. CDR3 size: 14 residues. The germline V gene has CDR1 SGHRS and CDR2 YFSETQ. The CDR3 DNA reads TGCGCCAGCAGCGTAGATACAGGCACCGGGGAGCTGTTTTTT. It translates to CASSVDTGTGELFF. The entire variable domain, with the rest obtained from reference TRBV5-1 and TRBJ2-2, is as follows: KAGVTQTPRYLIKTRGQQVTLSCSPISGHRSVSWYQQTPGQGLQFLFEYFSETQRNKGNFPGRFSGRQFSNSRSEMNVSTLELGDSALYLCASSVDTGTGELFFGEGSRLTVL.

The V and J genes are TRBV2 and TRBJ2-7, with D possibly TRBD2 on 6 matching bases. V gave up 3 bases and J gave up 3 bases, with 12 bases separating them. The germline CDR1 and CDR2 sequences are SNHLY and FYNNEI. This CDR3 region has 14 residues. The CDR3 sequence: CASSEGGTDYEQYF. CDR3 bases: TGTGCCAGCAGTGAGGGCGGGACGGACTACGAGCAGTACTTC.

The genes are TRBV9 and TRBJ1-2; D not resolved. The germline V gene has CDR1 SGDLS and CDR2 YYNGEE. V gave up 1 base and J gave up 4 bases, with 8 bases separating them. CDR3 length equals 13 residues. DNA for the CDR3: TGTGCCAGCAGCGTAACATCAGGCTATGGCTACACCTTC. Its protein is CASSVTSGYGYTF. Full variable domain (rest looked up from reference TRBV9 and TRBJ1-2): DSGVTQTPKHLITATGQRVTLRCSPRSGDLSVYWYQQSLDQGLQFLIQYYNGEERAKGNILERFSAQQFPDLHSELNLSSLELGDSALYFCASSVTSGYGYTFGSGTRLTVV.